Below are 26 T cell receptor beta chains sequenced from a single sample in a study of shared clonotypes between healthy human individuals. Libraries were prepared by immunoSEQ multiplex PCR; TCRdb keeps only in-frame clonotypes and omits some of them. The sample carries about 460,000 clones, around 77% recorded once. The sequenced sample consisted of PBMCs. These receptors all come from a woman aged 40 to 55 in good health. Some clones in this sample may be carry-over from other donors' samples.

This clone was seen only once. This chain connects TRBV6-1 to TRBJ1-1; no clear D gene. The CDR3 totals 13 residues. V lost 2 bases, J lost 1 base, and 5 bases lay in between. Looked up from germline, CDR1 is MNHNS and CDR2 is SASEGT. The CDR3: CASSEQENTEAFF. Here the CDR3 DNA reads TGTGCCAGCAGTGAACAGGAGAACACTGAAGCTTTCTTT.

V gene TRBV2 combines with J gene TRBJ2-5; 8 bases match TRBD1. CDR3 length equals 16 residues. Germline V CDR1 and CDR2: SNHLY, FYNNEI. J was trimmed by 4 bases and V by 7 bases; bases with no gene match: 14. CDR3 sequence: CASTTSRAGGTETQYF. In DNA, the CDR3 is TGTGCCAGCACCACGTCGCGGGCAGGGGGCACAGAGACCCAGTACTTC.

As concerns this clone: One base away lies a much larger clone, so this may be a sequencing read error. The sample holds other DNA sequences that translate to the same CDR3. The V and J genes are TRBV6-1 and TRBJ2-7, with 8 nucleotides matching TRBD2. The CDR3 loop spans 16 amino acids. Germline lookup yields CDR1 MNHNS and CDR2 SASEGT. Losses at the gene ends were 3 bases for V and 4 bases for J; bases not matched to a gene: 11. CDR3 sequence reads: CASSELGAGVEYEQYF. The DNA for the CDR3 is TGTGCCAGCAGTGAGCTAGGAGCGGGAGTGGAATACGAGCAGTACTTC.

This clone showed up just once. Given a much more abundant clone one base away, this may be a read error. The chain links TRBV27 to TRBJ1-2, with a possible D match to TRBD1 (5 bases). The CDR3 has 15 amino acids. The V gene's germline CDR1 is MNHEY and CDR2 SMNVEV (reference sequence). The CDR3 DNA follows: TGTGTCAGCAGTTTTTACGCAGGGTGGGACTATGGCTACACCTTC. Protein: CVSSFYAGWDYGYTF.

This clone was detected a few times. The chain combines TRBV30 with TRBJ1-3; D is perhaps TRBD1 (6 bases). V dropped 3 bases and J dropped 2 bases, with 8 bases sitting between them. The CDR3 length is 13 residues. The germline gives CDR1 GTSNPN, CDR2 SVGIG (reference sequence). This CDR3 is CAWSRGTGNTIYF. CDR3 DNA sequence: TGTGCCTGGAGCAGGGGCACTGGAAACACCATATATTTT.

This clone was counted only a few times. CDR3 bases: TGTGCCAGCAGCCAAGATATGGGTGAGCAGTTCTTC. Encoded protein: CASSQDMGEQFF. This rearrangement joins TRBV4-2 to TRBJ2-1; D not certain. The length of the CDR3 is 12 residues. Germline-derived CDR1 and CDR2 are LGHNA and YNFKEQ. Trimming cost V 0 bases and J 9 bases, with 6 bases left between them.

The chain uses TRBV2 and TRBJ2-7; possible D gene TRBD1, 5 bases. V was cut by 2 bases and J by 7 bases, with 21 bases left in between. The V gene's germline CDR1 is SNHLY and CDR2 FYNNEI. This CDR3 comprises 16 residues. The CDR3 loop reads CASSETRTRVVDEQYF. As DNA, the CDR3 is TGTGCCAGCAGTGAAACCCGGACACGGGTTGTGGATGAGCAGTACTTC.

The chain links TRBV23-1 to TRBJ2-5; 7 nucleotides match TRBD1. TRBV23-1 is an open reading frame whose function is uncertain. This CDR3 has 16 residues. V trimming: 9 bases; J trimming: 1 base; junction bases outside the gene matches: 14. CDR3 region: CASSPGQLFSQETQYF. The CDR3 nucleotides are TGCGCCAGTTCTCCGGGACAGTTATTTTCCCAAGAGACCCAGTACTTC.

This chain links TRBV7-9 with TRBJ2-1; D is unresolved. The CDR3 runs 11 residues. Trimming shortened V by 6 bases and J by 3 bases, and 3 bases separated the two germline ends. Germline V gene lookup returns CDR1 SEHNR and CDR2 FQNEAQ (reference sequence). CDR3 loop: CASRYYNEQFF. CDR3 in DNA: TGTGCCAGCAGATACTACAATGAGCAGTTCTTC.

The CDR3 DNA is TGTGCCAGCAGGCAGGGTTTCCTCAGTAATCAGCCCCAGCATTTT. Its protein is CASRQGFLSNQPQHF. The V and J genes are TRBV2 and TRBJ1-5; possibly TRBD1 for D (5 bases). The CDR3 covers 15 residues. Trimming removed 6 bases at V and 4 bases at J, with 16 bases between. Per germline, CDR1 SNHLY and CDR2 FYNNEI.

The chain uses TRBV19 and TRBJ2-6, with D tentatively TRBD2 (5 bases). The CDR3 loop spans 14 amino acids. Germline V gene data show CDR1 as LNHDA and CDR2 as SQIVND (reference sequence). The ends were cut back, 7 bases at V and 2 bases at J, with 9 bases in the middle. CDR3 in amino acids: CASMTTPGANVLTF. The DNA of the CDR3 is TGTGCCAGTATGACTACGCCTGGGGCCAACGTCCTGACTTTC.

This sequence joins TRBV5-1 and TRBJ2-3, with TRBD2 matching over 8 bases. J lost 1 base, V lost 0 bases, and 4 bases had no gene match. The CDR3 is 16 amino acids. Germline V CDR1 and CDR2: SGHRS, YFSETQ. CDR3 amino acids: CASSLEAGVGTDTQYF. DNA for the CDR3: TGCGCCAGCAGCTTGGAAGCGGGAGTTGGCACAGATACGCAGTATTTT.

The chain is built from TRBV5-4 and TRBJ1-1, with TRBD1 matching over 7 bases. The CDR3 covers 14 residues. Trimming took 4 bases from V and 6 from J; bases not matched to a gene: 9. CDR1 is SGHNT, CDR2 YYREEE, per germline (reference sequence). The CDR3 is CASSLQGGRAEAFF. The CDR3 coding sequence is TGTGCCAGCAGCCTTCAGGGGGGAAGGGCTGAAGCTTTCTTT.

Written as DNA, the CDR3 is TGTGCCAGCAGTGGACCCGGGACTACCTACGAGCAGTACTTC. Its translation: CASSGPGTTYEQYF. The V call is TRBV25-1, the J call TRBJ2-7; TRBD2 matches at 7 bases. V was clipped by 4 bases and J by 2 bases; unmatched bases: 5. The germline V gene encodes CDR1 MGHDK and CDR2 SYGVNS. CDR3 length: 14 residues.

In regard to this clone: The same CDR3 can be traced to other DNA sequences in this sample. The chain uses TRBV5-1 and TRBJ2-5; D is uncertain. V was trimmed by 0 bases and J by 1 base, leaving 4 bases between them. Germline values: CDR1 SGHRS, CDR2 YFSETQ. The CDR3 spans 13 residues. CDR3 bases: TGCGCCAGCAGCTTGGGCAGCCAAGAGACCCAGTACTTC. This codes for CASSLGSQETQYF.

Turning to this clone: Other DNA sequences in this sample translate to the same CDR3. The J gene is TRBJ1-1, the V gene TRBV2; D call uncertain. The V gene's germline CDR1 is SNHLY and CDR2 FYNNEI. This CDR3 is 13 amino acids long. The V end was cut by 4 bases, the J end by 0 bases, with 6 bases between. CDR3: CASSGQLNTEAFF. As DNA, the CDR3 is TGTGCCAGCAGTGGGCAGTTGAACACTGAAGCTTTCTTT.

This chain joins TRBV18 and TRBJ2-1; D is unclear. V lost 3 bases, J lost 10 bases, and 10 bases lay in between. CDR3 length: 12 residues. The germline CDR1 and CDR2 sequences are KGHSH and LQKENI. The chain's CDR3 is CASSPLLSEQFF. Written as DNA, the CDR3 is TGTGCCAGCTCACCCCTCTTATCAGAGCAGTTCTTC.

The chain recombines TRBV19 with TRBJ1-5; D is possibly TRBD1 (6 bases). The germline gives CDR1 LNHDA, CDR2 SQIVND (reference sequence). This CDR3 region has 17 residues. Trimming cost V 5 bases and J 4 bases, with 21 bases left between them. CDR3 in DNA: TGTGCCAGTAGTCGCAGGGTCAGGGGTGACAATAATCAGCCCCAGCATTTT. It specifies CASSRRVRGDNNQPQHF.

The chain recombines TRBV5-4 with TRBJ2-3; the D gene is possibly TRBD2 (6 bases). The CDR3 length is 14 residues. V lost 1 base and J lost 0, with 6 bases in between. Germline CDR1 is SGHNT and CDR2 is YYREEE (reference sequence). Here the CDR3 DNA reads TGTGCCAGCAGCTTGAGCGGGAGCACAGATACGCAGTATTTT. Protein product: CASSLSGSTDTQYF. Combining the CDR3 with reference TRBV5-4 and TRBJ2-3 gives the whole variable domain ETGVTQSPTHLIKTRGQQVTLRCSSQSGHNTVSWYQQALGQGPQFIFQYYREEENGRGNFPPRFSGLQFPNYSSELNVNALELDDSALYLCASSLSGSTDTQYFGPGTRLTVL.

This clone was seen a handful of times. The rearrangement links TRBV19 to TRBJ1-2; D remains ambiguous. The CDR3 has 13 residues. Between the trimmed V and J ends, which lost 4 bases and 4 bases, there was a span of 10 bases. The V gene's germline CDR1 is LNHDA and CDR2 SQIVND (reference sequence). CDR3 loop: CASSTRASYGYTF. The CDR3 nucleotides are TGTGCCAGTAGTACCCGGGCCTCCTATGGCTACACCTTC.

Points on this clone: Additional DNA sequences in this sample encode the identical CDR3. V and J are TRBV1 and TRBJ2-5; the table gives TRBD2 as D, unverified against the DNA. TRBV1 counts as a pseudogene. The CDR3 extends over 16 amino acids. This chain's CDR3 is CTSSQGWREEQETQYF. CDR3 sequence (DNA): TGCACCAGCAGCCAAGGATGGCGGGAGGAACAAGAGACCCAGTACTTC.

The sample holds a few counts of this clone. The V call is TRBV30, the J call TRBJ2-5; TRBD2 matches 11 bases. The end of the DNA is better explained by TRBJ2-7, so the J call may be wrong. The CDR3 loop spans 15 amino acids. CDR1 is GTSNPN, CDR2 SVGIG, per germline (reference sequence). The CDR3 protein is CAWSRLSGRGYEQYF. The CDR3 DNA reads as TGTGCCTGGAGTCGACTTAGCGGGAGGGGCTACGAGCAGTACTTC.

The gene calls are TRBV28 and TRBJ2-7; 10 nucleotides align to TRBD2. The CDR3 consists of 17 residues. Germline values: CDR1 MDHEN, CDR2 SYDVKM. J lost 1 base, V lost 2 bases, and 8 bases had no gene match. Written as DNA, the CDR3 is TGTGCCAGCAGTTTAACAAGACTAGCGGGCGAATCCTACGAGCAGTACTTC. This translates into CASSLTRLAGESYEQYF.

On this clone: Distinct nucleotide sequences in the sample also encode this CDR3. The V call is TRBV20-1, the J call TRBJ2-3, with D perhaps matching TRBD2 (6 bases). The germline V gene encodes CDR1 DFQATT and CDR2 SNEGSKA (reference sequence). This CDR3 contains 11 residues. The germline V and J ends were trimmed by 5 bases and 6 bases, with 9 bases remaining between them. The CDR3 region has the DNA TGCAGTGCTTCACTAGCCGATACGCAGTATTTT. This encodes CSASLADTQYF.

The chain joins TRBV19 to TRBJ2-3; D not certain. Germline CDR1 is LNHDA and CDR2 is SQIVND (reference sequence). The CDR3 has 13 residues. V dropped 10 bases and J dropped 1 base, with 12 bases sitting between them. The CDR3 DNA reads as TGTGCCACAATAGCTGCCCGCACAGATACGCAGTATTTT. Encoded protein: CATIAARTDTQYF.

This clone turned up a few times. This chain links TRBV7-9 with TRBJ1-1; D gene uncertain. Between the trimmed V and J ends, which lost 2 bases and 3 bases, there was a span of 7 bases. The CDR3 runs 13 residues. The germline V gene has CDR1 SEHNR and CDR2 FQNEAQ (reference sequence). The CDR3 reads CASSLQRDTEAFF. The DNA for the CDR3 is TGTGCCAGCAGCTTACAGCGGGACACTGAAGCTTTCTTT.